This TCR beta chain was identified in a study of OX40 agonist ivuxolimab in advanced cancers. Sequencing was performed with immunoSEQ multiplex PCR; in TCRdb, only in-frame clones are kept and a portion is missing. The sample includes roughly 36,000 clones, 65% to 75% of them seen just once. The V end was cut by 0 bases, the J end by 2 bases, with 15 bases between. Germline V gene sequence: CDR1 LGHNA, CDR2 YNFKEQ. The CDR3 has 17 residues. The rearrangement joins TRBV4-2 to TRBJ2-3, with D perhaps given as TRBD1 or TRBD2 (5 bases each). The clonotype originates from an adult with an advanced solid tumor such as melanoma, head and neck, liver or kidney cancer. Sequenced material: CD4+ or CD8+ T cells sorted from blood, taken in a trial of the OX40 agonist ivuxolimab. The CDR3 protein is CASSQEGPTRYTDTQYF. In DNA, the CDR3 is TGTGCCAGCAGCCAAGAGGGACCGACCCGTTACACAGATACGCAGTATTTT.